These 27 T cell receptor beta chains came from one sample sequenced in a study of T cells in localized non-small cell lung cancer. Data came from immunoSEQ multiplex PCR; TCRdb stores just in-frame clones and leaves some out. The data show about 33,000 clones, with about 90% seen just once and about 3.8% held by the top ten. The sequenced sample was peripheral blood, obtained before any cancer treatment. The receptors originated from a man aged 40 to 75 with stage I lung adenocarcinoma.

J is TRBJ2-7 and V is TRBV29-1, with D perhaps TRBD1 or TRBD2 (6 bases each). CDR1 SQVTM and CDR2 ANQGSEA come from the germline V gene. The CDR3 has 13 residues. Deletions cut 4 bases from V and 2 bases from J, with 12 bases between. DNA of the CDR3: TGCAGCGTTGGGGCAGGGGAGGCCTACGAGCAGTACTTC. It is translated as CSVGAGEAYEQYF.

Here the CDR3 DNA reads TGTGCCAGCAGCAACGACTTCTATGGCTACACCTTC. As protein: CASSNDFYGYTF. The V gene is TRBV5-6, the J gene TRBJ1-2; no clear D. The V and J ends lost 4 bases and 4 bases respectively, with 8 bases between them. CDR3 length: 12 amino acids. From germline, CDR1 is SGHDT and CDR2 YYEEEE.

The V gene is TRBV9, the J gene TRBJ2-7, with D possibly matching TRBD2 (7 bases). Trimming pared 4 bases from V and 1 base from J, leaving 15 bases between. Germline values: CDR1 SGDLS, CDR2 YYNGEE. This CDR3 is built from 15 residues. The CDR3: CASSSGAGVSYEQYF. The CDR3 DNA reads as TGTGCCAGCAGCAGCGGGGCAGGGGTGTCCTACGAGCAGTACTTC. Variable domain in full (rest from reference TRBV9 and TRBJ2-7): DSGVTQTPKHLITATGQRVTLRCSPRSGDLSVYWYQQSLDQGLQFLIQYYNGEERAKGNILERFSAQQFPDLHSELNLSSLELGDSALYFCASSSGAGVSYEQYFGPGTRLTVT.

The chain has TRBV9 and TRBJ1-2; D is possibly TRBD1 (5 bases). The CDR3 has 13 amino acids. Trimming took off 10 bases at V and 4 bases at J, with 17 bases between the two ends. Germline loops: CDR1 SGDLS, CDR2 YYNGEE. The CDR3 DNA reads TGTGCCTCGGGAGGGGACGGAAGCTATGGCTACACCTTC. Protein product: CASGGDGSYGYTF.

The V and J genes are TRBV5-6 and TRBJ1-2, with 8 bases matching TRBD1. The germline V gene has CDR1 SGHDT and CDR2 YYEEEE. V was pared by 6 bases and J by 6 bases, with 13 bases of the junction left unmatched. The CDR3 spans 15 residues. The CDR3, as DNA: TGTGCCAGCATCCCTGGGGACAGGCGAGGAGATGGCTACACCTTC. Residues: CASIPGDRRGDGYTF. Complete variable domain (other parts from reference TRBV5-6 and TRBJ1-2): DAGVTQSPTHLIKTRGQQVTLRCSPKSGHDTVSWYQQALGQGPQFIFQYYEEEERQRGNFPDRFSGHQFPNYSSELNVNALLLGDSALYLCASIPGDRRGDGYTFGSGTRLTVV.

The chain couples TRBV10-2 to TRBJ2-1, with D perhaps TRBD2 (6 bases). Germline CDR1 is WSHSY and CDR2 is SAAADI. The length of the CDR3 is 15 residues. V lost 3 bases and J 3 bases, leaving 12 bases between the germline ends. The CDR3 sequence: CASSDRGADYNEQFF. DNA for the CDR3: TGCGCCAGCAGTGACCGCGGGGCCGACTACAATGAGCAGTTCTTC.

This clone was seen just once. This chain's CDR3 is CASSEEFFKLNSFSETSYNEQFF. CDR3 nucleotide sequence: TGTGCCAGCAGTGAAGAGTTCTTCAAACTAAATAGTTTTTCCGAAACATCCTACAATGAGCAGTTCTTC. The chain joins TRBV6-1 to TRBJ2-1; no reliable D call. The V gene lost 1 base and the J gene lost 1 base, with 32 bases spanning the gap. The germline gives CDR1 MNHNS, CDR2 SASEGT. The CDR3 is 23 residues long.

The chain is built from TRBV12-5 and TRBJ2-5; 8 nucleotides agree with TRBD2. V lost 5 bases, J lost 5 bases, and 22 bases stayed unmatched. CDR1 and CDR2 from the germline V gene are LGHNT and FRNRAP. The CDR3 consists of 19 residues. CDR3 bases: TGTGCTAGTGGTATTACACAACGAGGTGGGCGGGGGGCTAGGGAGACCCAGTACTTC. It codes for CASGITQRGGRGARETQYF.

This chain connects TRBV5-5 to TRBJ2-2; TRBD1 agrees at 8 bases. The CDR3 sequence is 16 residues long. Germline CDR1 reads SGHKS; CDR2 reads YYEKEE (reference sequence). The J segment lost 4 bases and the V segment lost 3 bases, leaving 8 bases of the junction unmatched. The CDR3 DNA is TGTGCCAGCAGCTCCCCGGACAGGGTAGGCACCGGGGAGCTGTTTTTT. Its translation is CASSSPDRVGTGELFF. Together with reference TRBV5-5 and TRBJ2-2, the CDR3 gives the full variable domain: DAGVTQSPTHLIKTRGQQVTLRCSPISGHKSVSWYQQVLGQGPQFIFQYYEKEERGRGNFPDRFSARQFPNYSSELNVNALLLGDSALYLCASSSPDRVGTGELFFGEGSRLTVL.

The rearrangement links TRBV5-1 to TRBJ2-1; D might be TRBD2 (7 bases). V was shortened by 1 base and J by 5 bases, with 10 bases between the two germline ends. CDR1 is SGHRS and CDR2 is YFSETQ in the germline V gene. This CDR3 is built from 14 residues. The CDR3 nucleotides are TGCGCCAGCAGCTTGCGGGGGGCGCACAATGAGCAGTTCTTC. Translating gives CASSLRGAHNEQFF.

This sequence joins TRBV5-1 and TRBJ1-1; 7 nucleotides match TRBD1. V shed 3 bases and J 4 bases; nucleotides not matched to a gene: 6. Germline-derived CDR1 and CDR2 are SGHRS and YFSETQ. The CDR3 contains 14 residues. CDR3 sequence reads: CASSYEQGTTEAFF. The CDR3 DNA is TGCGCCAGCAGCTACGAACAGGGGACCACTGAAGCTTTCTTT.

The chain links TRBV11-3 to TRBJ2-3; no clear D gene. The V gene's germline CDR1 is SGHNT and CDR2 YENEEA. V was shortened by 0 bases and J by 6 bases, with 7 bases between the two germline ends. The CDR3 loop spans 13 amino acids. CDR3 loop: CASSLDNGDTQYF. The CDR3 DNA is TGTGCCAGCAGCTTAGATAACGGGGATACGCAGTATTTT.

This clone has only one observation. The rearrangement uses TRBV5-1 and TRBJ2-1; 9 positions agree with TRBD1. The V gene's germline CDR1 is SGHRS and CDR2 YFSETQ. The junction had 6 bases not matched to a gene; V was cut back by 0 bases and J by 8 bases. The length of the CDR3 is 15 residues. The CDR3 region has the DNA TGCGCCAGCAGCTTGGGGGACAGGGTAGTACATGAGCAGTTCTTC. Translating gives CASSLGDRVVHEQFF.

The V call is TRBV9, the J call TRBJ2-3, with D hard to call. In germline, CDR1 is SGDLS, CDR2 YYNGEE. This CDR3 spans 12 amino acids. The V end lost 0 bases, the J end lost 8 bases, and 7 bases lay between the germline ends. CDR3 sequence reads: CASSVGGSTQYF. The CDR3 DNA reads as TGTGCCAGCAGCGTAGGGGGAAGTACGCAGTATTTT.

This rearrangement joins TRBV19 to TRBJ1-2, with D tentatively TRBD1 (6 bases). Trimming stripped 3 bases from V and 1 base from J, with 18 bases between. This CDR3 spans 17 amino acids. Germline V gives CDR1 LNHDA, CDR2 SQIVND (reference sequence). CDR3 loop: CASSIEGGREDNYGYTF. In nucleotides, the CDR3 is TGTGCCAGTAGTATTGAGGGGGGTAGAGAAGATAACTATGGCTACACCTTC.

The chain links TRBV5-1 to TRBJ1-3; D uncertain. The germline V gene encodes CDR1 SGHRS and CDR2 YFSETQ. Between the trimmed V and J ends, which lost 0 bases and 0 bases, there was a span of 7 bases. The CDR3 is 15 residues long. The CDR3 here is CASSLAPSSGNTIYF. For the CDR3, the DNA is TGCGCCAGCAGCTTGGCGCCGTCCTCTGGAAACACCATATATTTT.

The chain recombines TRBV27 with TRBJ1-1, with 7 bases fitting TRBD1. This CDR3 region has 18 residues. Germline CDR1 MNHEY, CDR2 SMNVEV (reference sequence). The trim removed 10 bases at V and 2 bases at J, leaving 22 bases unmatched. This chain's CDR3 is CATFRGQRGIRFNTEAFF. DNA of the CDR3: TGTGCCACCTTCCGGGGACAGAGGGGTATAAGATTCAACACTGAAGCTTTCTTT.

The chain carries TRBV6-1 and TRBJ1-2; 8 bases are shared with TRBD1. Germline-derived CDR1 and CDR2 are MNHNS and SASEGT. V lost 3 bases and J lost 6; bases outside the gene matches: 9. There are 15 residues in the CDR3. The CDR3 nucleotides read TGTGCCAGCAGTGACCGCTCCAGGGGGCGCGATGGCTACACCTTC. As protein: CASSDRSRGRDGYTF.

The J gene is TRBJ2-7, the V gene TRBV18; D remains ambiguous. V lost 2 bases and J lost 0, with 8 bases in between. This CDR3 comprises 14 residues. Germline V gene sequence: CDR1 KGHSH, CDR2 LQKENI. The CDR3 here is CASSPNSASYEQYF. For the CDR3, the DNA is TGTGCCAGCTCACCAAACTCGGCCTCCTACGAGCAGTACTTC.

The chain couples TRBV5-1 to TRBJ2-2; D call uncertain. Deletions cut 0 bases from V and 8 bases from J, with 2 bases between. This CDR3 is built from 11 residues. Germline CDR1 and CDR2: SGHRS and YFSETQ. The CDR3 DNA reads TGCGCCAGCAGCTTGGATGGGGAGCTGTTTTTT. This gives the protein CASSLDGELFF.

This clone was seen once. V usage is TRBV4-2 and J usage is TRBJ2-7; D is uncertain. Germline V gene lookup returns CDR1 LGHNA and CDR2 YNFKEQ. This CDR3 comprises 11 residues. With 6 bases removed from V and 4 bases from J, the gap between germline ends came to 7 bases. The CDR3 sequence is CASRGGYEQYF. The CDR3, as DNA: TGTGCCAGCAGAGGTGGGTACGAGCAGTACTTC.

The chain employs TRBV11-2 and TRBJ2-3; 9 bases line up with TRBD1. The germline V gene encodes CDR1 SGHAT and CDR2 FQNNGV. The CDR3 covers 18 residues. J gave up 2 bases and V 3 bases, and 12 bases lay outside the gene matches. The CDR3 DNA is TGTGCCAGCAGCTTCCGAACCCCCGGGACAGGGTTCACAGATACGCAGTATTTT. Residues: CASSFRTPGTGFTDTQYF.

The chain carries TRBV5-1 and TRBJ2-5; D call uncertain. The CDR3 has 12 residues. Trimming pared 2 bases from V and 13 bases from J, leaving 15 bases between. CDR1 SGHRS and CDR2 YFSETQ come from the germline V gene. This CDR3 reads CASSFRQERLYF. The DNA of the CDR3 is TGCGCCAGCAGCTTTCGGCAGGAGAGGCTGTACTTC.

This clone was found once. The chain carries TRBV6-5 and TRBJ2-5; TRBD2 matches at 10 bases. The CDR3 is 16 residues long. The germline gives CDR1 MNHEY, CDR2 SVGAGI. V dropped 4 bases and J dropped 1; count of bases not matched to a gene: 6. The CDR3 bases are TGTGCCAGCAGTTTCATAGCGGGAGGCTTCCAAGAGACCCAGTACTTC. This sequence encodes CASSFIAGGFQETQYF.

The chain combines TRBV6-6 with TRBJ1-2, with 9 bases identical to TRBD1. The V gene end was trimmed by 6 bases and the J gene end by 4 bases; junction bases not matched to a gene: 3. The CDR3 has 13 amino acids. Germline loops: CDR1 MNHNY, CDR2 SVGAGI (reference sequence). The DNA of the CDR3 is TGTGCCAGCAGCCGACAGGGGGTCTATGGCTACACCTTC. It specifies CASSRQGVYGYTF.

V usage is TRBV14 and J usage is TRBJ2-2; either TRBD1 or TRBD2 may supply D (5 bases each). Trimming left V 3 bases short and J 9 bases short, with 17 bases between. This CDR3 spans 15 amino acids. Germline V gene data show CDR1 as SGHDN and CDR2 as FVKESK. As DNA, the CDR3 is TGTGCCAGCAGCCAGGCCGGGACCATAATCCGGGAGCTGTTTTTT. It translates to CASSQAGTIIRELFF.

This clone was observed a few times. The chain links TRBV15 to TRBJ1-1; D possibly corresponds to TRBD1 (5 bases). Germline assignment: CDR1 LNHNV and CDR2 YYDKDF (reference sequence). V was shortened by 5 bases and J by 8 bases, with 12 bases between the two germline ends. The CDR3 spans 12 residues. CDR3 coding DNA: TGTGCCACCAGCGACGAGACAGACGAAGCTTTCTTT. The encoded protein is CATSDETDEAFF.